This paragraph covers one T cell receptor (beta chain) sequence. Its antigen is not identified. TCRdb re-analysed the 5' RACE reads in MiXCR, keeping a single row per CDR3 protein. Among 300,000 to 450,000 distinct CDR3 sequences listed, roughly 31% were seen once. These data originate in a study of identical twins' blood T cells. General observations from the study: Out-of-frame TCRbeta clonotypes reportedly had markedly more similar V usage in twins than unrelated donors.

V lost 3 bases to trimming and J lost 8 bases; unmatched junction nucleotides: 9. Germline V gene data show CDR1 as LNHDA and CDR2 as SQIVND (reference sequence). The CDR3 runs to 14 residues. The sequencing input was PBMCs. This rearrangement joins TRBV19 to TRBJ1-2, with TRBD1 matching over 7 bases. This TCR came from a woman aged 18-50 years in good health. The DNA for the CDR3 is TGTGCCAGTAGTATCGAGACAGGGTCGCGAGGCTACACCTTC. It encodes CASSIETGSRGYTF.